These 20 T cell receptor beta chains came from one sample sequenced in a study of PD-1 blockade in classical Hodgkin lymphoma. Time point given: cycle 4 day 1 (C4D1), after more than five weeks of nivolumab. Exposure to brentuximab vedotin varied, and each patient had relapsed following autologous stem cell transplantation. The method was immunoSEQ multiplex PCR; TCRdb's version includes in-frame clones alone and lacks a portion of them. The sample has around 50,000 clones, roughly 89% seen once. The starting material was peripheral blood mononuclear cells (PBMCs), obtained before the fourth cycle of nivolumab. The receptors shown here come from a human donor with classical Hodgkin lymphoma.

This clone showed up just once. This sequence joins TRBV19 and TRBJ2-3; D uncertain. The CDR3 length is 15 residues. Trimming shortened V by 3 bases and J by 2 bases, and 12 bases separated the two germline ends. Per the germline V gene, CDR1 is LNHDA and CDR2 is SQIVND (reference sequence). The CDR3 DNA follows: TGTGCCAGTAGTATCCCCAGGTCATACACAGATACGCAGTATTTT. Translating it yields CASSIPRSYTDTQYF. Full variable domain (rest looked up from reference TRBV19 and TRBJ2-3): DGGITQSPKYLFRKEGQNVTLSCEQNLNHDAMYWYRQDPGQGLRLIYYSQIVNDFQKGDIAEGYSVSREKKESFPLTVTSAQKNPTAFYLCASSIPRSYTDTQYFGPGTRLTVL.

The J gene is TRBJ2-7, the V gene TRBV4-1, with 7 bases identical to TRBD2. Losses at the gene ends were 3 bases for V and 3 bases for J; bases not matched to a gene: 2. Germline values: CDR1 MGHRA, CDR2 YSYEKL. CDR3 length equals 13 residues. The CDR3 sequence is CASSQAGVYEQYF. In DNA form, the CDR3 reads TGCGCCAGCAGCCAGGCGGGAGTCTACGAGCAGTACTTC.

This chain uses TRBV11-1 with TRBJ2-1; perhaps D is TRBD1 or TRBD2 (5 bases each). This CDR3 is 15 amino acids long. Germline-derived CDR1 and CDR2 are SGHAT and FQDESV (reference sequence). V was trimmed by 3 bases and J by 4 bases, leaving 13 bases between them. CDR3 sequence reads: CASSFQGASYNEQFF. The CDR3 DNA is TGTGCCAGCAGCTTTCAGGGAGCGTCTTACAATGAGCAGTTCTTC. Complete variable domain (other parts from reference TRBV11-1 and TRBJ2-1): EAEVAQSPRYKITEKSQAVAFWCDPISGHATLYWYRQILGQGPELLVQFQDESVVDDSQLPKDRFSAERLKGVDSTLKIQPAELGDSAMYLCASSFQGASYNEQFFGPGTRLTVL.

The chain is built from TRBV5-4 and TRBJ2-7, with 7 bases that match TRBD1. Germline V gives CDR1 SGHNT, CDR2 YYREEE (reference sequence). The CDR3 is 15 residues long. The junction had 10 bases not matched to a gene; V was cut back by 4 bases and J by 3 bases. The CDR3 loop is CASSGEGTAFYEQYF. The DNA of the CDR3 is TGTGCCAGCAGCGGGGAAGGGACAGCTTTCTACGAGCAGTACTTC.

This rearrangement joins TRBV5-6 to TRBJ1-2, with TRBD1 as a possible D gene (6 bases). This CDR3 is built from 13 residues. V was shortened by 4 bases and J by 3 bases, with 10 bases between the two germline ends. Germline V gene data show CDR1 as SGHDT and CDR2 as YYEEEE. The CDR3 spells CASSPQGDYGYTF. CDR3 DNA sequence: TGTGCCAGCAGCCCACAGGGAGACTATGGCTACACCTTC.

The V and J genes are TRBV7-9 and TRBJ2-2; 10 bases are shared with TRBD2. This CDR3 contains 15 residues. Trimming took 5 bases from V and 3 from J; bases not matched to a gene: 3. Germline V gives CDR1 SEHNR, CDR2 FQNEAQ (reference sequence). The CDR3 DNA is TGTGCCAGCAGCCTACTAGCGGGGCACACCGGGGAGCTGTTTTTT. Its protein product is CASSLLAGHTGELFF.

V gene TRBV10-2 combines with J gene TRBJ1-2, with D possibly being TRBD1 (5 bases). The V gene lost 3 bases and the J gene lost 5 bases, with 7 bases spanning the gap. Germline V gene lookup returns CDR1 WSHSY and CDR2 SAAADI. The CDR3 is made up of 12 amino acids. CDR3 in DNA: TGCGCCAGCAGTGAAGGGGTGTATGGCTACACCTTC. This translates into CASSEGVYGYTF.

The rearrangement joins TRBV6-5 to TRBJ1-1; 8 bases align to TRBD1. CDR1 and CDR2 from the germline V gene are MNHEY and SVGAGI. The ends lost 3 bases at V and 1 base at J; junction bases unmatched: 1. CDR3 size: 14 residues. CDR3 amino acids: CASSYGTGNTEAFF. The CDR3 DNA reads TGTGCCAGCAGTTATGGGACAGGGAACACTGAAGCTTTCTTT.

This clone was seen a few times. Mismatch with germline at one junction end may stem from a read error. The J gene is TRBJ2-2, the V gene TRBV7-7; 7 bases line up with TRBD1. Per the germline V gene, CDR1 is SSHAT and CDR2 is FNYEAQ (reference sequence). The CDR3 spans 15 residues. This CDR3 reads CASSRQGLNTGELFF. The CDR3 DNA reads TGTGCTAGCAGCCGACAGGGTCTAAACACCGGGGAGCTGTTTTTT.

The chain carries TRBV11-2 and TRBJ2-2; D possibly uses TRBD1 or TRBD2 (6 bases each). The CDR3 is 15 amino acids. V lost 2 bases, J lost 7 bases, and 14 bases lay in between. Per the germline V gene, CDR1 is SGHAT and CDR2 is FQNNGV. CDR3 amino acids: CASSLKRGVIGELFF. CDR3 bases: TGTGCCAGCAGCTTAAAGAGGGGGGTAATCGGGGAGCTGTTTTTT.

CDR3 sequence reads: CASRAWTSGRPQFF. The CDR3 DNA is TGTGCCAGCAGGGCCTGGACTAGCGGGCGTCCGCAGTTCTTC. The rearrangement uses TRBV27 and TRBJ2-1, with 11 bases that match TRBD2. The CDR3 runs to 14 residues. The ends lost 6 bases at V and 12 bases at J; junction bases unmatched: 10. CDR1 and CDR2 (germline): MNHEY, SMNVEV (reference sequence).

The genes are TRBV29-1 and TRBJ2-2, with 8 bases that match TRBD2. The germline V gene encodes CDR1 SQVTM and CDR2 ANQGSEA. This CDR3 region has 14 residues. V was clipped by 4 bases and J by 1 base; unmatched bases: 2. CDR3 protein: CSVGTSGNTGELFF. The CDR3 DNA follows: TGCAGCGTTGGTACTAGCGGGAACACCGGGGAGCTGTTTTTT.

The V call is TRBV7-3, the J call TRBJ2-3; 10 bases agree with TRBD2. The V gene's germline CDR1 is SGHTA and CDR2 FQGTGA. The CDR3 is 15 residues long. Unmatched junction bases numbered 4, after V lost 5 bases and J lost 2 bases. The DNA of the CDR3 is TGTGCCAGCAGCCCGGGACTAGCGCACACAGATACGCAGTATTTT. It translates to CASSPGLAHTDTQYF.

To note about this clone: The junction departs from the called germline gene at one end, perhaps through a read error. The chain links TRBV5-1 to TRBJ2-5; D unclear. Matching the DNA end better, TRBJ2-7 makes the J call doubtful. Germline CDR1 is SGHRS and CDR2 is YFSETQ. The CDR3 totals 15 residues. The CDR3 loop reads CASSLEDVRSHEQYF. Here the CDR3 DNA reads TGCGCCAGCAGCTTGGAAGACGTCCGCTCCCACGAGCAGTACTTC.

This clone was counted a single time. The rearrangement uses TRBV9 and TRBJ2-3, with D unclear. The germline gives CDR1 SGDLS, CDR2 YYNGEE. The V end lost 0 bases, the J end lost 5 bases, and 7 bases lay between the germline ends. This CDR3 has 13 amino acids. The CDR3 here is CASSVALVDTQYF. As DNA, the CDR3 is TGTGCCAGCAGCGTAGCGTTGGTAGATACGCAGTATTTT.

The chain combines TRBV30 with TRBJ1-2; tentative D call: TRBD1 (5 bases). Germline-derived CDR1 and CDR2 are GTSNPN and SVGIG (reference sequence). V was pared by 4 bases and J by 4 bases, with 10 bases between. CDR3 length: 12 amino acids. The CDR3 is CAWIGDVYGYTF. CDR3 coding DNA: TGTGCCTGGATAGGGGACGTCTATGGCTACACCTTC.

J is TRBJ1-1 and V is TRBV7-9, with 10 bases that match TRBD1. The V gene end was trimmed by 5 bases and the J gene end by 7 bases; junction bases not matched to a gene: 4. Germline loops: CDR1 SEHNR, CDR2 FQNEAQ (reference sequence). The CDR3 totals 13 residues. The CDR3 DNA sequence: TGTGCCAGCAGCGACAGGGGGCCCTTTGAAGCTTTCTTT. This sequence encodes CASSDRGPFEAFF. The full variable domain, rest sourced from reference TRBV7-9 and TRBJ1-1, is DTGVSQNPRHKITKRGQNVTFRCDPISEHNRLYWYRQTLGQGPEFLTYFQNEAQLEKSRLLSDRFSAERPKGSFSTLEIQRTEQGDSAMYLCASSDRGPFEAFFGQGTRLTVV.

The rearrangement uses TRBV25-1 and TRBJ2-7, with D unresolved. CDR1 and CDR2 from the germline V gene are MGHDK and SYGVNS. The CDR3 loop spans 12 amino acids. Trimming stripped 4 bases from V and 3 bases from J, with 7 bases between. As DNA, the CDR3 is TGTGCCAGCAGTGTTAGCAGCTACGAGCAGTACTTC. Encoded protein: CASSVSSYEQYF.

The gene calls are TRBV10-1 and TRBJ2-2; D not certain. Germline V gene data show CDR1 as WNHNN and CDR2 as SYGVQD (reference sequence). CDR3 length: 14 residues. Trimming removed 0 bases at V and 4 bases at J, with 6 bases between. The CDR3 region is CASSESNPTGELFF. CDR3 in DNA: TGCGCCAGCAGTGAGTCGAATCCCACCGGGGAGCTGTTTTTT.

The chain is built from TRBV19 and TRBJ1-1, with D tentatively TRBD1 (5 bases). The CDR3 contains 14 residues. Germline CDR1 and CDR2: LNHDA and SQIVND (reference sequence). Trimming stripped 7 bases from V and 1 base from J, with 13 bases between. The CDR3 coding sequence is TGTGCCAGTAACGGAAGGGGCTCGAACACTGAAGCTTTCTTT. As protein: CASNGRGSNTEAFF. Full variable domain (remainder filled in from reference TRBV19 and TRBJ1-1): DGGITQSPKYLFRKEGQNVTLSCEQNLNHDAMYWYRQDPGQGLRLIYYSQIVNDFQKGDIAEGYSVSREKKESFPLTVTSAQKNPTAFYLCASNGRGSNTEAFFGQGTRLTVV.